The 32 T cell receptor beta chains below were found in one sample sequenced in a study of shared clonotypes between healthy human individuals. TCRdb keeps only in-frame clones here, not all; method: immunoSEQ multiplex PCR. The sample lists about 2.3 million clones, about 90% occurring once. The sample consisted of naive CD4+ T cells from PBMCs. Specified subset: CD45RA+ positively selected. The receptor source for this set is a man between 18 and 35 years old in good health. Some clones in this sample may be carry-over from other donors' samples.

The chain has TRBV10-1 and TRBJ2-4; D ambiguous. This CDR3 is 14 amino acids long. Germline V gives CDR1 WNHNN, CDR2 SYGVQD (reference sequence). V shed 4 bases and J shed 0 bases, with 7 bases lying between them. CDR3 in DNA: TGCGCCAGCAGTGCGGCCCCAGCCAAAAACATTCAGTACTTC. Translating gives CASSAAPAKNIQYF.

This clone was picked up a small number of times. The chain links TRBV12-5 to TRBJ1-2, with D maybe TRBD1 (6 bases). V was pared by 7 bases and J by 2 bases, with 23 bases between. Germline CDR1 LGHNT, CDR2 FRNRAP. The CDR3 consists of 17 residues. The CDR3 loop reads CASAQPPGRGGNYGYTF. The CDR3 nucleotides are TGTGCTAGTGCCCAACCCCCAGGGAGGGGGGGAAACTATGGCTACACCTTC. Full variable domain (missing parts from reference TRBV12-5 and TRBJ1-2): DARVTQTPRHKVTEMGQEVTMRCQPILGHNTVFWYRQTMMQGLELLAYFRNRAPLDDSGMPKDRFSAEMPDATLATLKIQPSEPRDSAVYFCASAQPPGRGGNYGYTFGSGTRLTVV.

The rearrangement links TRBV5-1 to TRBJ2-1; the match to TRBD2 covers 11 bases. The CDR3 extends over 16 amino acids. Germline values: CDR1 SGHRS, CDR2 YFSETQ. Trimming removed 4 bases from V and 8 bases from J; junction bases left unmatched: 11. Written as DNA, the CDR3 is TGCGCCAGCAGCCTCGGAACTAGCGGGAGAGAGGATGAGCAGTTCTTC. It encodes CASSLGTSGREDEQFF. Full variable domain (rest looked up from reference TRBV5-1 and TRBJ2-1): KAGVTQTPRYLIKTRGQQVTLSCSPISGHRSVSWYQQTPGQGLQFLFEYFSETQRNKGNFPGRFSGRQFSNSRSEMNVSTLELGDSALYLCASSLGTSGREDEQFFGPGTRLTVL.

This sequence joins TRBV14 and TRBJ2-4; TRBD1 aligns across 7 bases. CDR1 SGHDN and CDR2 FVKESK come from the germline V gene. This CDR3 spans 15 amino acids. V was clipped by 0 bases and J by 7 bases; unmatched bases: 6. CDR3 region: CASSQDRATGNIQYF. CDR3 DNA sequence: TGTGCCAGCAGCCAAGACCGAGCGACAGGGAACATTCAGTACTTC.

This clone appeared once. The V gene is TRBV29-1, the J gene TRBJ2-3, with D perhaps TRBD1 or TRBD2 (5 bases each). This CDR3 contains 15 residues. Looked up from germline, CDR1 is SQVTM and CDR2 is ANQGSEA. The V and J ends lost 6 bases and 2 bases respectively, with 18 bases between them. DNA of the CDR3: TGCAGCGTAACAACCACCGGGACCGCCACAGATACGCAGTATTTT. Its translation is CSVTTTGTATDTQYF.

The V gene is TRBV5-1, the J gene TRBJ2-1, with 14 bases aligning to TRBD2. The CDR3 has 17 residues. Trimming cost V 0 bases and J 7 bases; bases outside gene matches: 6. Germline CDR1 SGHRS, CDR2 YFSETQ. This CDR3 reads CASSLGLAGGPVNEQFF. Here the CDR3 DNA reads TGCGCCAGCAGCTTGGGACTAGCGGGAGGGCCGGTAAATGAGCAGTTCTTC.

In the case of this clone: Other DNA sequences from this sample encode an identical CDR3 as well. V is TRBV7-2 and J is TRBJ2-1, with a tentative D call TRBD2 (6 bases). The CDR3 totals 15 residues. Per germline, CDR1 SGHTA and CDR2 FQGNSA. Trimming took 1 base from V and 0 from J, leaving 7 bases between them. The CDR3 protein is CASSLGGTSYNEQFF. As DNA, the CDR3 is TGTGCCAGCAGCTTAGGCGGGACCTCCTACAATGAGCAGTTCTTC.

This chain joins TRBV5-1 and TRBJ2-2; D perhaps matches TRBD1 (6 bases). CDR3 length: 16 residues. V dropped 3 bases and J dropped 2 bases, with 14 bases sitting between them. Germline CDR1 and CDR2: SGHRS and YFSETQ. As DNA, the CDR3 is TGCGCCAGCAGCTCACTGGTGGGGGCCAACACCGGGGAGCTGTTTTTT. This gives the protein CASSSLVGANTGELFF.

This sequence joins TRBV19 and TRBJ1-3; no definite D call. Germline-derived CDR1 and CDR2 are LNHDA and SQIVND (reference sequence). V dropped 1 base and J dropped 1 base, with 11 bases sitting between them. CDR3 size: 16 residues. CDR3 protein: CASSIVGPLSGNTIYF. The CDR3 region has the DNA TGTGCCAGTAGTATAGTCGGTCCGCTGTCTGGAAACACCATATATTTT.

The CDR3 coding sequence is TGCGCCAGCAGCCAACCCACAGGGGCCTCTGGAAACACCATATATTTT. Protein: CASSQPTGASGNTIYF. The chain recombines TRBV4-1 with TRBJ1-3, with TRBD1 matching over 7 bases. Germline V gene sequence: CDR1 MGHRA, CDR2 YSYEKL. With V trimmed by 2 bases and J by 0 bases, 4 bases remained unmatched. The CDR3 is 16 residues long.

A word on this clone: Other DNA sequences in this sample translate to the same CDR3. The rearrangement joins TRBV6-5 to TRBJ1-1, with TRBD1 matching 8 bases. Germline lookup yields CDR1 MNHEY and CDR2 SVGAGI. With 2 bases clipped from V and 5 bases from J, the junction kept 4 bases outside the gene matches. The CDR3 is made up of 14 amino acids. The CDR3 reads CASSYRTGRTEAFF. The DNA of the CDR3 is TGTGCCAGCAGTTACCGGACAGGGAGGACTGAAGCTTTCTTT.

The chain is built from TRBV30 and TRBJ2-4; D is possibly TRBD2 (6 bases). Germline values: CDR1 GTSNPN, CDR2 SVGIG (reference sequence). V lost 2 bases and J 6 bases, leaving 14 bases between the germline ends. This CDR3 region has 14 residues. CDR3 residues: CAWSPPPGGNIQYF. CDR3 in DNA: TGTGCCTGGAGTCCCCCCCCCGGGGGAAACATTCAGTACTTC.

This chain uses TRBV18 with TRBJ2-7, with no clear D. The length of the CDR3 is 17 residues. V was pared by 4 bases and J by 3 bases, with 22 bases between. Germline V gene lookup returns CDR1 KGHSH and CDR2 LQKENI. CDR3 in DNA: TGTGCCAGCTCACTCCTCGCGTTAACCCCGGAAAGCTACGAGCAGTACTTC. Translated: CASSLLALTPESYEQYF.

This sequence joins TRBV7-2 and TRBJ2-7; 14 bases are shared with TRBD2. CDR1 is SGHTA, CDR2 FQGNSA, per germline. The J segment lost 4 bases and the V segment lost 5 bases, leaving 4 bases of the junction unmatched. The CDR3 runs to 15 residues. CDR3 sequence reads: CASSPRTSGRYEQYF. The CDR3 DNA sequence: TGTGCCAGCAGCCCCCGGACTAGCGGGAGGTACGAGCAGTACTTC.

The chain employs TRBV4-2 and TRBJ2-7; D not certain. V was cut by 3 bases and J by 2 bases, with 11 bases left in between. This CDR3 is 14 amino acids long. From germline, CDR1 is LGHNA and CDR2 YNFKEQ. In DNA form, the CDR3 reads TGTGCCAGCAGCCAGGTTAGAAGAACCTACGAGCAGTACTTC. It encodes CASSQVRRTYEQYF.

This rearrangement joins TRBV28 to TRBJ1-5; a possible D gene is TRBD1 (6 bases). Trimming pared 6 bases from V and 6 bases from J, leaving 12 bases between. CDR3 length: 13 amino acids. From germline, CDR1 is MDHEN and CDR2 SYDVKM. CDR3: CASSQRGTQPQHF. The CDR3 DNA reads TGTGCCAGCAGCCAAAGGGGGACTCAGCCCCAGCATTTT. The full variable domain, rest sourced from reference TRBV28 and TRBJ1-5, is DVKVTQSSRYLVKRTGEKVFLECVQDMDHENMFWYRQDPGLGLRLIYFSYDVKMKEKGDIPEGYSVSREKKERFSLILESASTNQTSMYLCASSQRGTQPQHFGDGTRLSIL.

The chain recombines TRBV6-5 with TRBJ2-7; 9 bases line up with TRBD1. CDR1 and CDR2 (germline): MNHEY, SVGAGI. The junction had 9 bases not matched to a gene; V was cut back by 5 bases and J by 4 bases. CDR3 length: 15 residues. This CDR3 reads CASSPVPTGGYEQYF. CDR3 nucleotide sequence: TGTGCCAGCAGTCCCGTTCCGACAGGGGGTTACGAGCAGTACTTC.

CDR3 loop: CASSSWGGRGEQYF. CDR3 nucleotide sequence: TGTGCCAGCAGCTCCTGGGGGGGGCGCGGGGAGCAGTACTTC. The chain is built from TRBV27 and TRBJ2-7, with D maybe TRBD2 (7 bases). The CDR3 sequence is 14 residues long. CDR1 and CDR2 from the germline V gene are MNHEY and SMNVEV (reference sequence). Trimming shortened V by 6 bases and J by 7 bases, and 19 bases separated the two germline ends.

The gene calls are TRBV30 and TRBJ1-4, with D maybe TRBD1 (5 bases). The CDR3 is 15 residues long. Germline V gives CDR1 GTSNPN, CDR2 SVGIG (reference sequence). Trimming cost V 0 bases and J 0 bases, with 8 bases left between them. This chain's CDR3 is CAWSVGGPTNEKLFF. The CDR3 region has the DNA TGTGCCTGGAGTGTGGGGGGTCCAACTAATGAAAAACTGTTTTTT.

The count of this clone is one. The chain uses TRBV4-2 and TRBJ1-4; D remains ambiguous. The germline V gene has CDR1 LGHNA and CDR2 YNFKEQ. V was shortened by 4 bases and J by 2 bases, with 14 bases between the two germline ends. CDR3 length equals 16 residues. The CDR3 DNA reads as TGTGCCAGCAGCCCAAAAGTCCTAGGGACTAATGAAAAACTGTTTTTT. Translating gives CASSPKVLGTNEKLFF.

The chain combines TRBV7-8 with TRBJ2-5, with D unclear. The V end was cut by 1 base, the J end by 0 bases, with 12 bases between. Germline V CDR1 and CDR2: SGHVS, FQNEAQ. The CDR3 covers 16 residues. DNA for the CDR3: TGTGCCAGCAGCTTAGGAATAGGCATCTACCAAGAGACCCAGTACTTC. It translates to CASSLGIGIYQETQYF. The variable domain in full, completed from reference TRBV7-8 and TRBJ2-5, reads GAGVSQSPRYKVAKRGQDVALRCDPISGHVSLFWYQQALGQGPEFLTYFQNEAQLDKSGLPSDRFFAERPEGSVSTLKIQRTQQEDSAVYLCASSLGIGIYQETQYFGPGTRLLVL.

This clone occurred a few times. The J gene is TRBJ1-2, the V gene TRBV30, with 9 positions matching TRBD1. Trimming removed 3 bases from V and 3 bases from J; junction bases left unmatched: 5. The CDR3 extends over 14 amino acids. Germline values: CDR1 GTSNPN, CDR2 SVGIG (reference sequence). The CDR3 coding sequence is TGTGCCTGGAGGCGGACAGGGGTATACTATGGCTACACCTTC. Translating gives CAWRRTGVYYGYTF.

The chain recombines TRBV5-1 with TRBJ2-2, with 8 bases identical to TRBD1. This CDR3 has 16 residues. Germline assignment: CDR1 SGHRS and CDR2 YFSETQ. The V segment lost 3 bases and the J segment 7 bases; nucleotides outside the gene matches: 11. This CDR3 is CASSYRQGREGGELFF. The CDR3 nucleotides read TGCGCCAGCAGCTACCGACAGGGGCGAGAGGGCGGGGAGCTGTTTTTT.

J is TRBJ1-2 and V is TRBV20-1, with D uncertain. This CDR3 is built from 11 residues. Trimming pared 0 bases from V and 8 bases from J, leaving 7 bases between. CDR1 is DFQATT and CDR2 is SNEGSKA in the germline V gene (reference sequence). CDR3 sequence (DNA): TGCAGTGCTAGAGATCGGCCGGGCTACACCTTC. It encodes CSARDRPGYTF.

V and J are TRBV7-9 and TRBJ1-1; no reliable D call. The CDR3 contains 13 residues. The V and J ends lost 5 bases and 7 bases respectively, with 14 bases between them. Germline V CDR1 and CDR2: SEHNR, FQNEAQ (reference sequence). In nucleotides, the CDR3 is TGTGCCAGCAGCGGCAGGACCCGCAGTGAAGCTTTCTTT. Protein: CASSGRTRSEAFF.

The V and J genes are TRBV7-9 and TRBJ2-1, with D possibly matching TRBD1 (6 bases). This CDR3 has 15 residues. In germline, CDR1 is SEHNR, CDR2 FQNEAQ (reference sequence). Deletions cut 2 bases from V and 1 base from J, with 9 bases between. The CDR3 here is CASSLHQGSYNEQFF. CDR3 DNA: TGTGCCAGCAGCTTACACCAGGGGTCCTACAATGAGCAGTTCTTC.

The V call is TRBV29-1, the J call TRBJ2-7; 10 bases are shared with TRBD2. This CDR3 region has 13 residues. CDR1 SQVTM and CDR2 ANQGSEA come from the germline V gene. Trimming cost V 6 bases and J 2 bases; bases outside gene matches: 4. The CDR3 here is CSVGLADPYEQYF. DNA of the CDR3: TGCAGCGTAGGACTAGCGGACCCCTACGAGCAGTACTTC.

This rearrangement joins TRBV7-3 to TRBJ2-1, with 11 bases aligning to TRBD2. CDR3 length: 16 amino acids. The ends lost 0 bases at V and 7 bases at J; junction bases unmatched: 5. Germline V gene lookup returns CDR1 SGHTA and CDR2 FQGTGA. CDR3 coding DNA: TGTGCCAGCAGCTTAACAACTAGCGGGAGTGGGAATGAGCAGTTCTTC. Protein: CASSLTTSGSGNEQFF.

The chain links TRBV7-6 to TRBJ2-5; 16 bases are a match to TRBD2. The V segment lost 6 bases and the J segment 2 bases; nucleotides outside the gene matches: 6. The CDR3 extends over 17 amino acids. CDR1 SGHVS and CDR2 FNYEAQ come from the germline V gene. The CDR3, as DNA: TGTGCCAGCAGTTCGGGACTAGCGGGAGGGGGGCAAGAGACCCAGTACTTC. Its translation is CASSSGLAGGGQETQYF.

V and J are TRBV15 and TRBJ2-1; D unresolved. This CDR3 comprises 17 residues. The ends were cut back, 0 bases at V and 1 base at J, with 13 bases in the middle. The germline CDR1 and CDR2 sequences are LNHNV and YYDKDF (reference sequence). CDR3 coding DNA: TGTGCCACCAGCAGAGATGTCGTCCAGATTTCCTACAATGAGCAGTTCTTC. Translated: CATSRDVVQISYNEQFF.

The CDR3 nucleotides are TGTGCCAGCAGCTTGGAGGGGGTGAACACTGAAGCTTTCTTT. Translation: CASSLEGVNTEAFF. The chain joins TRBV11-2 to TRBJ1-1; D may be TRBD1 (6 bases). This CDR3 has 14 residues. Germline V lookup: CDR1 SGHAT, CDR2 FQNNGV. The V gene lost 3 bases and the J gene lost 0 bases, with 8 bases spanning the gap.

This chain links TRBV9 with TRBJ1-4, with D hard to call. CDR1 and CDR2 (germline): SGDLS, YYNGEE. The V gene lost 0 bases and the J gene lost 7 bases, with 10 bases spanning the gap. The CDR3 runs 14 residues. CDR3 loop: CASSVGQFGEKLFF. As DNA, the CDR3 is TGTGCCAGCAGCGTAGGGCAGTTTGGTGAAAAACTGTTTTTT.